Listed below are T cell receptor beta chains from one sample, sequenced in a study of CD8 T cells in ankylosing spondylitis. TCRdb processed the 5' RACE reads anew with MiXCR; each CDR3 protein has one entry. The sample carries some 840,000 distinct CDR3 sequences, 10% to 15% recorded once. Sequencing input: blood, either unsorted or a sorted T cell fraction (not recorded which). The receptors here all came from a male donor with ankylosing spondylitis. Both conserved end residues are trimmed from each CDR3.

J: TRBJ2-1
V: TRBV20-1
CDR3: SARGGGRTPYNEQF

J: TRBJ2-3
V: TRBV7-2
CDR3: ASSFRQGSDTQY

J: TRBJ1-1
V: TRBV9
CDR3: ASSVGTARGEAF

J: TRBJ1-6
V: TRBV5-5
CDR3: ASSIDRGASSYNSPLH

J: TRBJ1-2
V: TRBV28
CDR3: ASSGTGPTTHYGYT

J: TRBJ1-1
V: TRBV5-1
CDR3: ASSLDPGTEAF

J: TRBJ1-4
V: TRBV4-2
CDR3: ASSPIGTSSATNEKLF

J: TRBJ2-1
V: TRBV20-1
CDR3: SALGGRSYNEQF

J: TRBJ1-5
V: TRBV5-1
CDR3: ASSLQGLGQPQH

J: TRBJ1-5
V: TRBV18
CDR3: ASSPGNQPQH

J: TRBJ2-3
V: TRBV7-9
CDR3: ASSRQTTVTDTQY

J: TRBJ1-5
V: TRBV6-2/TRBV6-3
CDR3: ASASRGGQPQH

J: TRBJ1-2
V: TRBV29-1
CDR3: SAQTGKGYT

J: TRBJ1-2
V: TRBV6-5
CDR3: ASSYSPRTGRNYGYT

J: TRBJ2-5
V: TRBV12-3/TRBV12-4
CDR3: ASSGQGLETQY

J: TRBJ2-2
V: TRBV6-1
CDR3: ASRSPGQNTGELF

J: TRBJ2-7
V: TRBV6-2/TRBV6-3
CDR3: ASSYSTSGTYEQY